This T cell receptor (beta chain) was captured in a study of cytomegalovirus exposure and HLA in healthy donors. Trimming at V came to 4 bases and at J to 6 bases, leaving 5 bases not matched to a gene. The CDR3 is 15 residues long. The germline V gene encodes CDR1 MNHNS and CDR2 SASEGT. Points from the study as a whole: The authors judged a highly shared variant cluster likely a sequencing artifact. High specificity and sensitivity for cytomegalovirus status were reported for the classifier.

PCR involved 60 Vbeta and 13 Jbeta primers. Method: immunoSEQ multiplex PCR; TCRdb's copy keeps in-frame clones and lacks some. The sample table sets out about 41,000 clones. On this clone itself: Its target is not known.

Sequenced: PBMCs. This TCR was sampled from a man in his thirties or forties in good health and CMV-seronegative. This chain connects TRBV6-1 to TRBJ1-5; 11 bases fit TRBD1. CDR3 protein: CASSGRDRGTQPQHF. The CDR3 region has the DNA TGTGCCAGCAGTGGCCGGGACAGGGGGACTCAGCCCCAGCATTTT.